A selection of T cell receptor beta chains follows, all from one sample in a study of cytomegalovirus exposure and HLA in healthy donors. Assay used: immunoSEQ multiplex PCR; TCRdb lists only in-frame clones, some missing. Of approximately 180,000 clones in the sample, around 82% were seen once. Specimen: PBMCs. These receptors were taken from a woman between 50 and 59 years old in good health and CMV-seropositive. CDR3s leave out the opening cysteine and the closing phenylalanine or tryptophan. The order of the fields is V gene, CDR3 protein.

V: TRBV28; CDR3: ASSLSGSHNSPLH
V: TRBV7-9; CDR3: ASSFGTGSDTQY
V: TRBV7-9; CDR3: SSSFLETQY
V: TRBV5-1; CDR3: ASSLGGYREAEAF
V: TRBV11-2; CDR3: ASSSTGDYGYT
V: TRBV4-1; CDR3: ASSQDWGGGNTIY
V: TRBV11-3; CDR3: ASSPRSVGGEQF
V: TRBV7-3; CDR3: ASSYSGQGSDGYT
V: TRBV27; CDR3: ASSLEGLAGAIDTQY
V: TRBV2; CDR3: ASSLPGGQETQY
V: TRBV7-9; CDR3: ASSSRTLSGTQY
V: TRBV7-6; CDR3: ASSDRNTEAF
V: TRBV19; CDR3: ASSPGGRGGYT
V: TRBV4-1; CDR3: ASSQGGTAANEKLF
V: TRBV6-6; CDR3: ASRTADYAQPQH
V: TRBV10-3; CDR3: AIPIGQGRSSPLH
V: TRBV10-3; CDR3: AINSQGGGGYT
V: TRBV2; CDR3: ASRTDRGLEQF
V: TRBV5-4; CDR3: ASSFGYEQY
V: TRBV6-1; CDR3: ASREGPNGQGNEQY
V: TRBV7-8; CDR3: ASSPRGIGYT
V: TRBV2; CDR3: ASNPSRASYEQY
V: TRBV19; CDR3: ASSEPYTLAKNIQY
V: TRBV28; CDR3: ASSSAGLFRGNEQF
V: TRBV5-1; CDR3: ASSLDLPGTDTQY
V: TRBV6-4; CDR3: ASAGQGRYGYT
V: TRBV6-1; CDR3: ASSEARGARTDEQF
V: TRBV5-1; CDR3: ASSLGDRVIEKLF
V: TRBV16; CDR3: ASSLTSGGANEQF
V: TRBV6-1; CDR3: ASSESVTGMNEQF
V: TRBV6-1; CDR3: ASSVWTVGLGQPQH
V: TRBV15; CDR3: ATSIRGGQGAKNIQY